This is a list of T cell receptor beta chains from one sample in a study of T-cell memory formation after mild COVID-19. One entry per CDR3 protein results from TCRdb running MiXCR on the 5' RACE reads. The sample lists around 450,000 distinct CDR3 sequences, around 18% occurring once. Sequencing was done on a sample of PBMCs or a T cell subset sorted from them (not recorded which). All receptors derive from an adult woman who had mild COVID-19 (a few samples of this study predate the infection). Cell type and time point are not known. The CDR3 runs from the conserved cysteine through the conserved F or W.

V gene: TRBV3-1
CDR3 protein: CASSPLSGGATDTQYF

V gene: TRBV5-1
CDR3 protein: CASSLDGTLAYEQYF

V gene: TRBV4-1
CDR3 protein: CASSQGLGLNYGYTF

V gene: TRBV12-3/TRBV12-4
CDR3 protein: CASSPFPDIGNTIYF

V gene: TRBV28
CDR3 protein: CASRYRNEKLFF

V gene: TRBV2
CDR3 protein: CASSEARAGMNTEAFF

V gene: TRBV5-6
CDR3 protein: CASSLRGEDYEQYF

V gene: TRBV11-2
CDR3 protein: CASSFTSNYEQYF

V gene: TRBV4-1
CDR3 protein: CASSPPRTGAYEQYF

V gene: TRBV27
CDR3 protein: CASSFRTSSEQFF

V gene: TRBV9
CDR3 protein: CASSPPSGGREGTDTQYF

V gene: TRBV27
CDR3 protein: CASSPQDYTDTQYF

V gene: TRBV7-2
CDR3 protein: CASSLAPPGQGFGGYTF

V gene: TRBV7-9
CDR3 protein: CASSDRGHEQFF

V gene: TRBV10-3
CDR3 protein: CAIRASGVYEQYF

V gene: TRBV3-1
CDR3 protein: CASSRPVYNEQFF

V gene: TRBV7-2
CDR3 protein: CASSLTSGGETQYF

V gene: TRBV4-1
CDR3 protein: CASSPRDRNPDTQYF

V gene: TRBV20-1
CDR3 protein: CSAEENTGELFF

V gene: TRBV6-5
CDR3 protein: CASSYGLAGGPGELFF

V gene: TRBV3-2
CDR3 protein: CASSQDGKGVCNEQFF

V gene: TRBV6-5
CDR3 protein: CASSSDFYNEQFF

V gene: TRBV6-5
CDR3 protein: CASSYSHRGSGNTIYF

V gene: TRBV4-2
CDR3 protein: CASSQGAQGEQYF

V gene: TRBV7-8
CDR3 protein: CASRQGQGTNQPQHF

V gene: TRBV3-1
CDR3 protein: CASSRGVIGTSLYEQFF

V gene: TRBV7-7
CDR3 protein: CASSPGTGVADTQYF

V gene: TRBV12-3/TRBV12-4
CDR3 protein: CASSLGSGIGIQYF

V gene: TRBV5-6
CDR3 protein: CASRYLGYNEQFF

V gene: TRBV12-3/TRBV12-4
CDR3 protein: CASSLGKQDTTF